This T cell receptor (beta chain) was obtained from a study of T-cell memory formation after mild COVID-19. About the study: The two donors had largely donor-specific TCR clusters. The study, taken as a whole, reports: Prior to infection, memory already included some responding clones, suggesting cross-reactive memory joined. CD4+ contracting clones were mainly CM and EM; CD8+ ones, EMRA.

The authors produced TCR alpha and TCR beta cDNA libraries with sample barcodes and UMIs by 5'RACE using constant-segment primers. TCRdb re-called the 5' RACE reads through MiXCR, storing one row per CDR3 protein. The sample consists of fewer than 700,000 distinct CDR3 sequences, around 17% of them appearing once. CDR3 length: 11 residues. Germline assignment: CDR1 MNHEY and CDR2 SVGAGI. The ends were cut back, 11 bases at V and 7 bases at J, with 14 bases in the middle. This clonotype has more than one count but fewer than ten. No antigen is known for it. This receptor was obtained from an adult woman who had mild COVID-19 (a few samples of this study predate the infection). Cell type and time point are not known. The specimen sequenced was PBMCs or a T cell subset sorted from them (not recorded which). J is TRBJ2-5 and V is TRBV6-5; D call uncertain. Here the CDR3 reads CAVGWKLTQYF. The DNA of the CDR3 is TGTGCCGTCGGGTGGAAGTTGACCCAGTACTTC.